This T cell receptor (beta chain) originates from a study of regulatory T cells in long-lasting Graves disease. Time point denoted: newly diagnosed GD, antithyroid drugs for less than 3 months. PBMC-extracted RNA yielded the TCR library. HTBI primers from iRepertoire and Arm-PCR of CDR3 regions yielded the TCR beta libraries. TCRdb fed the multiplex PCR reads into MiXCR, producing one record per CDR3 protein. This table holds 350,000 to 550,000 distinct CDR3 sequences, 16% found once. The table lists this clonotype with many counts. The CDR3 covers 14 residues. Trimming at V came to 6 bases and at J to 5 bases, leaving 4 bases not matched to a gene. The same sample was also studied in work on T cells in Graves' hyperthyroidism and ophthalmopathy.

Sequencing used peripheral blood mononuclear cells (PBMCs), obtained at new diagnosis, from a patient treated with antithyroid drugs. This TCR derives from a woman aged 18-29 years with Graves disease. J is TRBJ2-7 and V is TRBV12-3 or TRBV12-4; 13 nucleotides line up with TRBD2. The CDR3 here is CASSHGLAGDEQYF. CDR3 in DNA: TGTGCCAGCAGCCACGGACTAGCGGGAGACGAGCAGTACTTC.